Sequencing of this T cell receptor beta chain was carried out in a study of T cells in narcolepsy. The data were produced by immunoSEQ multiplex PCR, yet TCRdb's version contains in-frame clones alone and is incomplete. Altogether just over 20,000 clones are present, 92% being singletons, with the ten largest covering 0.9% to 1.2%. The clonotype was recovered from a human donor with narcolepsy. The sequencing sample was made of CD45RA- memory CD4+ T cells from PBMCs.

The CDR3 DNA sequence: TGTGCCTGGAGTGCCCGGACCCCCTACGAGCAGTACTTC. Amino acids: CAWSARTPYEQYF. The V and J genes are TRBV30 and TRBJ2-7; D gene ambiguous. This CDR3 contains 13 residues. Trimming took 1 base from V and 2 from J, leaving 9 bases between them. CDR1 is GTSNPN, CDR2 SVGIG, per germline (reference sequence).